The 8 T cell receptor beta chains in this list originate from one sample, sequenced in a study of blood T cell repertoires in COVID-19. The protocol was immunoSEQ multiplex PCR, while the TCRdb copy is restricted to in-frame clones and leaves out a portion. The data hold some 65,000 clones, with more than 60% observed a single time. Sequenced: peripheral blood. The receptors come from a woman in her 70s with acute or convalescent COVID-19.

The chain links TRBV19 to TRBJ2-1; 8 nucleotides agree with TRBD1. CDR3 length equals 14 residues. Germline trimming cut 6 bases from V and 9 bases from J; bases unmatched to any gene: 10. Germline V gene lookup returns CDR1 LNHDA and CDR2 SQIVND (reference sequence). CDR3 coding DNA: TGTGCCAGTAGCAGGACAGGGTCTGAGGGTGAGCAGTTCTTC. Its translation is CASSRTGSEGEQFF.

The chain is built from TRBV27 and TRBJ2-3; 10 nucleotides align to TRBD2. The CDR3 has 18 residues. Trimming removed 6 bases from V and 5 bases from J; junction bases left unmatched: 17. Germline-derived CDR1 and CDR2 are MNHEY and SMNVEV (reference sequence). CDR3 DNA sequence: TGTGCCAGCAGCCCCCAGCGGCGTAGCGGGGGGCTGGGAGATACGCAGTATTTT. Translation: CASSPQRRSGGLGDTQYF.

This clone was seen only a few times. V and J are TRBV5-6 and TRBJ1-6, with D perhaps matching TRBD1 (6 bases). Germline loops: CDR1 SGHDT, CDR2 YYEEEE. Trimming took off 7 bases at V and 13 bases at J, with 18 bases between the two ends. CDR3 length: 13 amino acids. CDR3 in DNA: TGTGCCAGCGGCACGGGGGGGCTGAATCCCCTCCACTTT. Amino acid sequence: CASGTGGLNPLHF.

The chain couples TRBV5-4 to TRBJ2-7; 8 nucleotides match TRBD2. The CDR3 covers 14 residues. J lost 2 bases, V lost 4 bases, and 5 bases had no gene match. The V gene's germline CDR1 is SGHNT and CDR2 YYREEE (reference sequence). The CDR3 region has the DNA TGTGCCAGCAGCCGGGAGGGGGGGACCTACGAGCAGTACTTC. Translated: CASSREGGTYEQYF.

The V and J genes are TRBV9 and TRBJ1-1; 7 nucleotides align to TRBD1. Trimming cost V 4 bases and J 0 bases; bases outside gene matches: 6. Looked up from germline, CDR1 is SGDLS and CDR2 is YYNGEE. The CDR3 extends over 15 amino acids. The CDR3, as DNA: TGTGCCAGCAGCCTCTCGACAGGGATGAACACTGAAGCTTTCTTT. Protein product: CASSLSTGMNTEAFF.

For the CDR3, the DNA is TGTGCCAGCAGCCACAGTGAACCAGGGGGGCCTGGAAACACCATATATTTT. It specifies CASSHSEPGGPGNTIYF. The chain combines TRBV27 with TRBJ1-3; TRBD1 aligns across 7 bases. With V trimmed by 6 bases and J by 2 bases, 13 bases remained unmatched. Germline V gene sequence: CDR1 MNHEY, CDR2 SMNVEV (reference sequence). The CDR3 totals 17 residues.

The V gene is TRBV7-4, the J gene TRBJ2-1, with 8 positions matching TRBD2. J lost 7 bases, V lost 4 bases, and 18 bases had no gene match. The length of the CDR3 is 18 residues. The germline gives CDR1 SGHVT, CDR2 SQSDAQ. For the CDR3, the DNA is TGTGCCAGCAGCTCCCGTGAGCGGGGGTTGACCCGGTGGAATGAGCAGTTCTTC. Translation gives CASSSRERGLTRWNEQFF.

This rearrangement joins TRBV7-3 to TRBJ2-1; D uncertain. V was shortened by 4 bases and J by 4 bases, with 5 bases between the two germline ends. CDR3 length equals 12 residues. CDR1 and CDR2 from the germline V gene are SGHTA and FQGTGA. In DNA, the CDR3 is TGTGCCAGCAGCTCACGGTACAATGAGCAGTTCTTC. As protein: CASSSRYNEQFF.